The source of this TCR beta chain is a study of a mutant IDH1 vaccine in newly diagnosed glioma. Assay used: immunoSEQ multiplex PCR; TCRdb lists only in-frame clones, some missing. This table has tens of thousands of clones, 70% to 90% appearing once. Time point described: baseline, week 1 (first vaccination visit). The sample's treatment: pre-vaccination baseline after standard-of-care therapy. V gave up 4 bases and J gave up 9 bases; unmatched junction bases: 11. Germline values: CDR1 SGHTA, CDR2 FQGNSA. The CDR3 length is 14 residues. J is TRBJ1-1 and V is TRBV7-2; TRBD1 agrees at 7 bases. The source material was PBMCs, sampled from a glioma patient treated with radiotherapy, temozolomide or both. This TCR came from a man between 18 and 35 years old with glioma. CDR3 protein: CASSSGTAAGKAFF. In DNA form, the CDR3 reads TGTGCCAGCAGCTCAGGGACAGCCGCAGGAAAAGCTTTCTTT.